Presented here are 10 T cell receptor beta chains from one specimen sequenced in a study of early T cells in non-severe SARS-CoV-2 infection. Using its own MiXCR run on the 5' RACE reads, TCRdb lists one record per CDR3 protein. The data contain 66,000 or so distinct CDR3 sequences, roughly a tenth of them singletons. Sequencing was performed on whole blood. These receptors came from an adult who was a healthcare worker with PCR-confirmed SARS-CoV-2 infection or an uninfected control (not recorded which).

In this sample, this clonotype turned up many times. CDR3 protein: CASGEPDRPNQPQHF. CDR3 in DNA: TGTGCCAGCGGGGAACCGGACAGACCCAATCAGCCCCAGCATTTT. The rearrangement links TRBV12-3 or TRBV12-4 to TRBJ1-5, with TRBD1 as a possible D gene (6 bases). Trimming cost V 8 bases and J 3 bases, with 17 bases left between them. This CDR3 has 15 amino acids.

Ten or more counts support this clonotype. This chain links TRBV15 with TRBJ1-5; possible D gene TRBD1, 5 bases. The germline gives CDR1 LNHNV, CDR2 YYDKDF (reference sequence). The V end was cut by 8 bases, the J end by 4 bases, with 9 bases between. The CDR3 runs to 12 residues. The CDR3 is CATRRGNQPQHF. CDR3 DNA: TGTGCCACCCGCCGGGGGAATCAGCCCCAGCATTTT.

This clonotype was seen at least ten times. CDR3 nucleotides: TGTGCCAGCAGCCCGGGACTAGGGGGTTACGAGCAGTACTTC. It specifies CASSPGLGGYEQYF. V usage is TRBV9 and J usage is TRBJ2-7; 8 nucleotides line up with TRBD2. Germline lookup yields CDR1 SGDLS and CDR2 YYNGEE. The ends lost 4 bases at V and 4 bases at J; junction bases unmatched: 7. This CDR3 region has 14 residues.

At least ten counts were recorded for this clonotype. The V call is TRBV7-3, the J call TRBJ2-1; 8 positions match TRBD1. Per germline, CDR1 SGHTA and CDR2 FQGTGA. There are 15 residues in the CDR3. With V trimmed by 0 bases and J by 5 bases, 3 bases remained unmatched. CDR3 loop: CASSLTRGPDNEQFF. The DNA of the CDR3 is TGTGCCAGCAGCTTAACCAGGGGGCCGGACAATGAGCAGTTCTTC.

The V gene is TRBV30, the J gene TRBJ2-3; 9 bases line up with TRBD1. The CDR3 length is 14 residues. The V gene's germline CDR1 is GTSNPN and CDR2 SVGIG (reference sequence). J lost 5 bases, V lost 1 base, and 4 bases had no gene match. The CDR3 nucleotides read TGTGCCTGGAGTGACAGGGGGCAGAAAGATACGCAGTATTTT. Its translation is CAWSDRGQKDTQYF.

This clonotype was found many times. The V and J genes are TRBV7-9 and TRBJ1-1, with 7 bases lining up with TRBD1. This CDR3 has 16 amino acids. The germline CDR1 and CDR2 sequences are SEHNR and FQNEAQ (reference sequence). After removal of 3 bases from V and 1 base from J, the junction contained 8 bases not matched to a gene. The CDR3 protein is CASSLGERTGNTEAFF. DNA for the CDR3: TGTGCCAGCAGCTTGGGGGAGCGGACAGGGAACACTGAAGCTTTCTTT.

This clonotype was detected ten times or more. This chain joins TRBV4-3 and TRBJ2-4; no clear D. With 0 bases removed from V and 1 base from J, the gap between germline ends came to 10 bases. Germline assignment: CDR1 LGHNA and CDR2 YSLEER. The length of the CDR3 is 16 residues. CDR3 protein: CASSQDPAPAKNIQYF. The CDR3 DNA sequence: TGCGCCAGCAGCCAAGACCCTGCGCCGGCCAAAAACATTCAGTACTTC.

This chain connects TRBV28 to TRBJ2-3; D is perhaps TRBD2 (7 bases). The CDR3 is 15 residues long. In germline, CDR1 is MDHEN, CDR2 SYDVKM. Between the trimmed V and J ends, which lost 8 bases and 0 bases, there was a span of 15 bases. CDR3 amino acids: CASPPRGTSTDTQYF. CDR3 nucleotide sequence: TGTGCCAGCCCGCCGCGGGGGACAAGCACAGATACGCAGTATTTT.

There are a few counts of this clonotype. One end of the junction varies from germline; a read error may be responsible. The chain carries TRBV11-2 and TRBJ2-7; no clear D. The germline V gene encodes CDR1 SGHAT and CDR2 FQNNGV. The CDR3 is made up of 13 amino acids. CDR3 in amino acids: CASSSLLSREQYF. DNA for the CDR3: TGCGCCAGCAGCTCACTACTCAGCCGTGAGCAGTACTTC.

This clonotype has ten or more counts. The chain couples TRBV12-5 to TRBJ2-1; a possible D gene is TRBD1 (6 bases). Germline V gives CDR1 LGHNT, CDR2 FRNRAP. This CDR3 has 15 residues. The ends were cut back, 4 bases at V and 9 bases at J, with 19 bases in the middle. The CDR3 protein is CASGSLIRTDGEQFF. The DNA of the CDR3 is TGTGCTAGTGGTTCTTTGATAAGGACAGACGGTGAGCAGTTCTTC. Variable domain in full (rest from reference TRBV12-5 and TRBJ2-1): DARVTQTPRHKVTEMGQEVTMRCQPILGHNTVFWYRQTMMQGLELLAYFRNRAPLDDSGMPKDRFSAEMPDATLATLKIQPSEPRDSAVYFCASGSLIRTDGEQFFGPGTRLTVL.